This TCR beta chain was found in a study of blood T cell repertoires in COVID-19. Study in general: Samples taken during acute and convalescent COVID-19 were collected in the United States, Italy and Spain. T cells, B-cell-depleted T cells, or PBMCs supplied cDNA or gDNA.

Original data processing: The assay estimated nucleated cells by amplifying reference gene primers. Some clones are missing from TCRdb's copy, which holds only in-frame ones; the method was immunoSEQ multiplex PCR. V and J calls and clone size are given by that table; D and trimming were obtained from the DNA. This table holds fewer than 200,000 clones, less than 85% found once. From germline, CDR1 is SGHRS and CDR2 YFSETQ. The CDR3 runs 15 residues. V gave up 0 bases and J gave up 1 base, with 9 bases separating them. This clonotype was sampled from a human donor in a cohort sampled during active COVID-19. The sequencing input was peripheral blood. The chain is built from TRBV5-1 and TRBJ2-3; tentatively, D is TRBD1 (5 bases). The CDR3 protein is CASSLEGLGTDTQYF. Here the CDR3 DNA reads TGCGCCAGCAGCTTGGAGGGGCTGGGCACAGATACGCAGTATTTT. The whole variable domain, remainder taken from reference TRBV5-1 and TRBJ2-3, is KAGVTQTPRYLIKTRGQQVTLSCSPISGHRSVSWYQQTPGQGLQFLFEYFSETQRNKGNFPGRFSGRQFSNSRSEMNVSTLELGDSALYLCASSLEGLGTDTQYFGPGTRLTVL.